One T cell receptor beta chain is described in this entry. Many counts were recorded for this clonotype. Its antigen is currently not known. No qualities accompany the bases; no much larger clone lies one base away. Receptor amplification or capture employed 5' RACE. Sequenced on a NextSeq 500. To correct for sequencing error and PCR bias, the TCR library protocol tagged individual cDNA molecules with unique molecular identifiers. Both TCR alpha and beta chains were sequenced, and tight co-correlation was observed between alpha and beta sequence abundances in each sample. Processing in the source paper ran as follows. Decombinator V4 was used to perform V gene, J gene and CDR3 annotation of TCR sequences. TCRs were defined as expanded if a significant change between any two time points was detected under a Poisson model with p below 0.0001. TCR abundances were normalised to the total number of TCRs sequenced per sample and were expressed as counts per million. TRAV1-2 paired with TRAJ12, TRAJ20 or TRAJ33 defined MAIT TCRs, while TRAV10 paired with TRAJ18 defined iNKT TCRs. VDJdb, accessed on 1 November 2021, was searched for TCRs annotated for CMV, EBV and SARS-CoV-2, and TCRs annotated for more than one antigen were excluded. TCRdb reworked the public reads: Q25 trimming with fastp, MiXCR clone assembly, productive beta chains retained. Entries are consolidated by CDR3 protein sequence, retaining the most common genes and DNA. TCRdb's processing, not the study's, gives the V and J calls here. A total of tens of thousands of distinct CDR3 sequences appear in this sample, about 10% of them only once. Together, the top ten hold around 4.4% of the sample.

The data stem from a study of early T cells in non-severe SARS-CoV-2 infection (dated by TCRdb to the early 2020s). Turning to the overall study: Because TCR sequencing was done on bulk RNA from unsorted whole blood, the alpha and beta chains could not be paired. General study outcomes and caveats: VDJdb matching was skewed toward anti-spike CD8 responses and likely underestimated virus-specific expansions, missing private and CD4 specificities.

This was a case-control study nested in a cohort of healthcare workers in London, UK, who had nasopharyngeal swab PCR tests and blood samples taken every week. Healthcare workers were recruited between 23 and 31 March 2020, during the week of the UK lockdown, and were followed weekly for up to roughly 15 weeks. CDR3 length: 12 amino acids, cysteine to phenylalanine. The retained sequence is limited to the CDR3, 36 bases, with the frame set at the first base. Per the germline V gene, KGHDR is the CDR1 and SFDVKD is the CDR2. V sheds 4 bases and J sheds 3 bases, leaving 4 bases between their ends. This chain joins TRBV24-1 to TRBJ2-3; the D segment cannot be called with confidence. Sequences were obtained from whole blood. The clonotype originates from an adult who was a healthcare worker with PCR-confirmed SARS-CoV-2 infection or an uninfected control (not recorded which). CDR3 protein: CATSDRTDTQYF. Here is the DNA: TGTGCCACCAGTGACCGGACAGATACGCAGTATTTT.